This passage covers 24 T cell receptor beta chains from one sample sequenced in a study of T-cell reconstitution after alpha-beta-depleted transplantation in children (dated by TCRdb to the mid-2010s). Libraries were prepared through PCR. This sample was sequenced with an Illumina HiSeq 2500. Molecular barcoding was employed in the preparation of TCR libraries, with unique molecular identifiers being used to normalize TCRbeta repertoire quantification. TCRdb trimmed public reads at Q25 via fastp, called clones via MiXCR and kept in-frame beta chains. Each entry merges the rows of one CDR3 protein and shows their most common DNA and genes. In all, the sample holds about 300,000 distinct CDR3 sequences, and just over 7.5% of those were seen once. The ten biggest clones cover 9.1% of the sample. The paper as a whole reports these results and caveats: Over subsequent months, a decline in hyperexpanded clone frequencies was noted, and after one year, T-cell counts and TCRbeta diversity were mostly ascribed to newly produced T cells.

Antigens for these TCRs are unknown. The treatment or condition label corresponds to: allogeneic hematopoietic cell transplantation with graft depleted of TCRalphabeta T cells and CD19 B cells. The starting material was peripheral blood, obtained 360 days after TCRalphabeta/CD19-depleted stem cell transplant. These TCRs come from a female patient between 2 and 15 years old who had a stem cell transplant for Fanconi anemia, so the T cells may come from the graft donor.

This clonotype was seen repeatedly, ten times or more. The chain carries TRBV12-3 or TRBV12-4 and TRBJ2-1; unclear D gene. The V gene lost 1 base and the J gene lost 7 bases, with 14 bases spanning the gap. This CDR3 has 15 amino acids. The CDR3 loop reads CASSLGRSLGNEQFF. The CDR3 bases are TGTGCCAGCAGTTTAGGCAGATCCCTCGGAAATGAGCAGTTCTTC.

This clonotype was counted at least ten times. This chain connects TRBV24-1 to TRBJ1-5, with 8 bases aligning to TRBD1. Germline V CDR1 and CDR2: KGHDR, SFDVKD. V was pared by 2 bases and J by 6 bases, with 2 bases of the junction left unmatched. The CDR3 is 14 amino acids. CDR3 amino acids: CATSDSGGGQPQHF. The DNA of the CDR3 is TGTGCCACCAGTGATTCAGGGGGCGGTCAGCCCCAGCATTTT.

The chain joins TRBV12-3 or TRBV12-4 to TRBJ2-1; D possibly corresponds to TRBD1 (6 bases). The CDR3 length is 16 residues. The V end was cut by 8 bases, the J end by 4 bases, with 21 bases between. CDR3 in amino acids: CASHSISGTPYNEQFF. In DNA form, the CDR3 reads TGTGCCAGCCATTCAATTTCCGGGACACCATACAATGAGCAGTTCTTC.

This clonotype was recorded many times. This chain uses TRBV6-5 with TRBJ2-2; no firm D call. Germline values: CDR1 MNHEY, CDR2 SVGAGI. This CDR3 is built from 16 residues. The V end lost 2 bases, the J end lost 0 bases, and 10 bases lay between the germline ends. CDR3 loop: CASSYLRLPNTGELFF. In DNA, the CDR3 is TGTGCCAGCAGTTACCTTCGACTCCCGAACACCGGGGAGCTGTTTTTT.

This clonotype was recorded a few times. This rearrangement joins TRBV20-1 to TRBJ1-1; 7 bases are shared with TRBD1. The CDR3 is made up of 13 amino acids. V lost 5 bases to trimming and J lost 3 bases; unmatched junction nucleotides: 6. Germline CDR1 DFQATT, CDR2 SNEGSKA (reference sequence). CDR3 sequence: CSALTGSDTEAFF. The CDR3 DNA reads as TGCAGTGCTCTGACAGGGTCGGACACTGAAGCTTTCTTT.

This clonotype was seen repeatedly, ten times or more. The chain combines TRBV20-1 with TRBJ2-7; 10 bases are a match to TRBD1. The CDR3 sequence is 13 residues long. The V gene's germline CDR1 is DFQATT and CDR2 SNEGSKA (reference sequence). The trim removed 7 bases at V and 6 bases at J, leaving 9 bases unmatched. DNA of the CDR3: TGCAGTGAACCGGGACAGGGGTGGCCCGAGCAGTACTTC. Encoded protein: CSEPGQGWPEQYF.

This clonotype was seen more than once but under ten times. The CDR3 loop is CASSQEGTSGSEQYF. As DNA, the CDR3 is TGCGCCAGCAGCCAAGAGGGGACTAGCGGGAGCGAGCAGTACTTC. The V call is TRBV4-1, the J call TRBJ2-7; TRBD2 agrees at 14 bases. Germline CDR1 MGHRA, CDR2 YSYEKL. The CDR3 is made up of 15 amino acids. The J segment lost 6 bases and the V segment lost 0 bases, leaving 1 base of the junction unmatched.

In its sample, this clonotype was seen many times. CDR3 region: CASSAGLAGPYEQYF. The CDR3 DNA is TGTGCCAGCAGCGCTGGACTAGCGGGCCCGTACGAGCAGTACTTC. The chain couples TRBV9 to TRBJ2-7, with TRBD2 identical over 11 bases. The CDR3 is 15 amino acids. V was pared by 3 bases and J by 4 bases, with 6 bases of the junction left unmatched. Germline loops: CDR1 SGDLS, CDR2 YYNGEE.

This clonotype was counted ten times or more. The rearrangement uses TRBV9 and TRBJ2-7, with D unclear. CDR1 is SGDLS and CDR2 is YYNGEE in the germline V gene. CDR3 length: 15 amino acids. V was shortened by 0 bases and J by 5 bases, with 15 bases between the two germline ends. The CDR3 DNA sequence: TGTGCCAGCAGCGTAGGTTTAGGCACTGTCCACGAGCAGTACTTC. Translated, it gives CASSVGLGTVHEQYF.

This CDR3 is CASSRFEGGGGELFF. The CDR3 region has the DNA TGTGCCAGCAGTCGTTTCGAGGGCGGCGGCGGGGAGCTGTTTTTT. The V and J genes are TRBV6-1 and TRBJ2-2; D possibly corresponds to TRBD2 (5 bases). The length of the CDR3 is 15 residues. V was trimmed by 5 bases and J by 7 bases, leaving 17 bases between them. In germline, CDR1 is MNHNS, CDR2 SASEGT.

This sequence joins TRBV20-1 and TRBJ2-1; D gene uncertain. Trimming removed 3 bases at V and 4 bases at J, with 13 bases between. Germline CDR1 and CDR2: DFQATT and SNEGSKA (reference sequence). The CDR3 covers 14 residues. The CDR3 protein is CSASVGSPYNEQFF. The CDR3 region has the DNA TGCAGTGCTAGTGTCGGATCTCCTTACAATGAGCAGTTCTTC.

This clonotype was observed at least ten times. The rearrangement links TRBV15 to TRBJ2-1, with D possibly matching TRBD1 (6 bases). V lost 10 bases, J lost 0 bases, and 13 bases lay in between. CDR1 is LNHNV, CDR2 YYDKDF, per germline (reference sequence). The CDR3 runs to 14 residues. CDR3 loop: CAITGTNSYNEQFF. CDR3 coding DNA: TGTGCCATTACCGGGACAAACTCCTACAATGAGCAGTTCTTC.

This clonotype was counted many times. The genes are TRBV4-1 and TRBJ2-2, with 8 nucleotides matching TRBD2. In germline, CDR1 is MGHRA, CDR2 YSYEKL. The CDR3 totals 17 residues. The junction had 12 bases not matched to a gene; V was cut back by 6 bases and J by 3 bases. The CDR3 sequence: CASRGEGAGEYTGELFF. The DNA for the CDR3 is TGCGCCAGCAGAGGTGAAGGAGCGGGGGAATACACCGGGGAGCTGTTTTTT.

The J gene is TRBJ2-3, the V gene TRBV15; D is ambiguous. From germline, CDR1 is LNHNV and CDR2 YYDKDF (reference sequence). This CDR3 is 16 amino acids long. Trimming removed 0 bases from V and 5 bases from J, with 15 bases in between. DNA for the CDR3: TGTGCCACCAGCAGAGAGTGGCAGCTAGTGGGAGATACGCAGTATTTT. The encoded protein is CATSREWQLVGDTQYF.

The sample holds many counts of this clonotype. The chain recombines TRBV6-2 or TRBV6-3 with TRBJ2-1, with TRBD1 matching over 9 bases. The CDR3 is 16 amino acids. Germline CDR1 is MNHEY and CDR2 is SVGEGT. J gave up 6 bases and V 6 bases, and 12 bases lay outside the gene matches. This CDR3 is CASSLHPQGAVNEQFF. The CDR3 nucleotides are TGTGCCAGCAGCCTTCATCCACAGGGGGCGGTCAATGAGCAGTTCTTC.

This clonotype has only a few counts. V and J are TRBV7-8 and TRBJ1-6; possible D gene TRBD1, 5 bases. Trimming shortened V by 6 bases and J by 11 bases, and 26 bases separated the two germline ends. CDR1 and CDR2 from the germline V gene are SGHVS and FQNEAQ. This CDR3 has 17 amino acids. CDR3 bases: TGTGCCAGCAGTCCAACGTTTGCGGGGAGGTCGGGGGCACCCCTCCACTTT. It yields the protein CASSPTFAGRSGAPLHF.

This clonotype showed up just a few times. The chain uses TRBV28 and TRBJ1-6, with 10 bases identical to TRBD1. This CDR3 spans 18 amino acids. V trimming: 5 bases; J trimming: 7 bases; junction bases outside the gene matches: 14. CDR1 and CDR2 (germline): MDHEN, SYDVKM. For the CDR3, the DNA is TGTGCCAGCAGTAGTTTCCGGGACAGGGGTGTAGGAAATTCACCCCTCCACTTT. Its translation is CASSSFRDRGVGNSPLHF.

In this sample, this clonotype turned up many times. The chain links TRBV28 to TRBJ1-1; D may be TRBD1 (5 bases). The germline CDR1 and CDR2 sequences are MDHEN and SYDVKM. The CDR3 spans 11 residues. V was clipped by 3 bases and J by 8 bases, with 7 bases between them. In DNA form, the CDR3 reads TGTGCCAGCAGTTTGACAGTGGAAGCTTTCTTT. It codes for CASSLTVEAFF.

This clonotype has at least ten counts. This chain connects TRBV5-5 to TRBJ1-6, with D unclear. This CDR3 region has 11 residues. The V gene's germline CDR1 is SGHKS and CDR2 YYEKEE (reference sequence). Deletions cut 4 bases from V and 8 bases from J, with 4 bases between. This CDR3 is CASSLDSPLHF. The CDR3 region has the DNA TGTGCCAGCAGCCTCGATTCACCCCTCCACTTT.

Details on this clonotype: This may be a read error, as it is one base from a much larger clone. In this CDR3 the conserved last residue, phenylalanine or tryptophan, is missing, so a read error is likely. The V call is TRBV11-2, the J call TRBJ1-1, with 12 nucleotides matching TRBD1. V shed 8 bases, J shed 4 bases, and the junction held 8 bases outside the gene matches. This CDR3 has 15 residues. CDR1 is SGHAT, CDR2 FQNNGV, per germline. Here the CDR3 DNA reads TGTGCCAGCGGCACCGGGACAGGGGGCCTCACTGAAGCTTTCATT. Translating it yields CASGTGTGGLTEAFI.

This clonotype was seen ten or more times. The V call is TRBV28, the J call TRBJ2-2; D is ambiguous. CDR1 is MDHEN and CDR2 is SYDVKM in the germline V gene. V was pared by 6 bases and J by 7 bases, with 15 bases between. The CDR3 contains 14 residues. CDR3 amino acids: CASRPPRVGGELFF. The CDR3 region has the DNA TGTGCCAGCAGACCCCCTCGGGTGGGCGGGGAGCTGTTTTTT.

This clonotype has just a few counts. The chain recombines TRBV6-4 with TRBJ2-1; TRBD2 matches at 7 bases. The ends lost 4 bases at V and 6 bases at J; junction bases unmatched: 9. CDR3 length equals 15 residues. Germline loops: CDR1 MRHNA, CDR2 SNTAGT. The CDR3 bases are TGTGCCAGCAGTGTCGAGACGGGGGGAGGCAATGAGCAGTTCTTC. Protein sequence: CASSVETGGGNEQFF.

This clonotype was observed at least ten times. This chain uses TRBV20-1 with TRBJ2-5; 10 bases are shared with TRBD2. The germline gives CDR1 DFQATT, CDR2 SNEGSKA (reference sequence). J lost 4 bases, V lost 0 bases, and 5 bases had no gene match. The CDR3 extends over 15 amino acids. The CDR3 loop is CSARDPSGRGETQYF. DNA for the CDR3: TGCAGTGCTAGAGACCCCAGCGGGAGGGGAGAGACCCAGTACTTC.

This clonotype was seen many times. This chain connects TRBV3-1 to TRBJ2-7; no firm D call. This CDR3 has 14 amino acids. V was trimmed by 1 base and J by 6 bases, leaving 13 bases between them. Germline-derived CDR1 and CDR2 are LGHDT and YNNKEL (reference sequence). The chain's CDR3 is CASSQGISLGEQYF. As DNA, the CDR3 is TGTGCCAGCAGCCAAGGGATTTCTCTGGGCGAGCAGTACTTC.